One sample yielded the 8 T cell receptor beta chains listed below, sequenced in a study of beta chain features in type 1 diabetes. The isolated RNA, all of it, was reverse transcribed, so expressed TCRB transcripts were what got sequenced. Using immunoSEQ multiplex PCR, the repertoire was profiled, and TCRdb retains in-frame clones only, with some absent. The sample holds about 150,000 clones, 10% seen once. Study findings and constraints: TCRB CDR3s were moderately but significantly shorter in Type 1 diabetes patients in all four CD4+ subsets.

These receptors have no identified antigens. Sequences were obtained from central memory CD4+ T cells from blood. The receptors shown here come from a young man with type 1 diabetes.

With regard to this clone: The sample carries other DNA sequences with the same CDR3. The chain carries TRBV5-1 and TRBJ2-5; 8 bases align to TRBD1. CDR1 and CDR2 from the germline V gene are SGHRS and YFSETQ. This CDR3 comprises 15 residues. With 0 bases clipped from V and 4 bases from J, the junction kept 5 bases outside the gene matches. The CDR3 is CASSLGQGKGETQYF. The CDR3 bases are TGCGCCAGCAGCTTGGGACAGGGGAAAGGAGAGACCCAGTACTTC.

This clone was counted at least ten times. The V call is TRBV7-3, the J call TRBJ2-6; D is possibly TRBD1 (5 bases). Germline V lookup: CDR1 SGHTA, CDR2 FQGTGA. V was shortened by 5 bases and J by 0 bases, with 17 bases between the two germline ends. The CDR3 contains 18 residues. The CDR3 DNA reads TGTGCCAGCAGCCCGACCGTGGGTGGGGCCTCTGGGGCCAACGTCCTGACTTTC. Its translation: CASSPTVGGASGANVLTF.

The rearrangement links TRBV18 to TRBJ2-5, with D tentatively TRBD1 (7 bases). Trimming removed 9 bases at V and 5 bases at J, with 19 bases between. The CDR3 length is 14 residues. CDR1 and CDR2 from the germline V gene are KGHSH and LQKENI. The DNA of the CDR3 is TGTGCCAGTTCCCGAGGAGGGGGCGAGGAGACCCAGTACTTC. Translated, it gives CASSRGGGEETQYF.

This sequence joins TRBV10-2 and TRBJ1-1; D uncertain. Germline assignment: CDR1 WSHSY and CDR2 SAAADI. There are 12 residues in the CDR3. The ends were cut back, 3 bases at V and 7 bases at J, with 9 bases in the middle. The CDR3 DNA is TGCGCCAGCAGTGATCGGGTTAGTGAAGCTTTCTTT. This sequence encodes CASSDRVSEAFF.

The sample holds a few counts of this clone. The rearrangement uses TRBV30 and TRBJ1-2; the match to TRBD1 covers 8 bases. Looked up from germline, CDR1 is GTSNPN and CDR2 is SVGIG (reference sequence). The CDR3 has 13 amino acids. The ends lost 0 bases at V and 5 bases at J; junction bases unmatched: 2. CDR3 in amino acids: CAWSVRQGYGYTF. The CDR3 nucleotides read TGTGCCTGGAGTGTACGACAGGGGTATGGCTACACCTTC.

A few counts support this clone. In DNA form, the CDR3 reads TGTGCCAGTCCGGTTATGGACAATGAGCAGTTCTTC. The encoded protein is CASPVMDNEQFF. The genes are TRBV5-6 and TRBJ2-1, with D uncertain. The V end lost 8 bases, the J end lost 5 bases, and 11 bases lay between the germline ends. The length of the CDR3 is 12 residues. Per the germline V gene, CDR1 is SGHDT and CDR2 is YYEEEE.

V usage is TRBV10-3 and J usage is TRBJ2-6; D not certain. With 8 bases removed from V and 0 bases from J, the gap between germline ends came to 5 bases. Germline V gives CDR1 ENHRY, CDR2 SYGVKD. There are 13 residues in the CDR3. The CDR3 DNA follows: TGTGCCATCGGCCACTCTGGGGCCAACGTCCTGACTTTC. This codes for CAIGHSGANVLTF.

The J gene is TRBJ1-5, the V gene TRBV21-1; TRBD1 reflects the table's D call only, with no check against the DNA. TRBV21-1 is designated a pseudogene. The CDR3 is 10 residues long. In DNA, the CDR3 is TGTGCCATCAAAAATCAGCCCCAGCATTTT. Its protein product is CAIKNQPQHF.